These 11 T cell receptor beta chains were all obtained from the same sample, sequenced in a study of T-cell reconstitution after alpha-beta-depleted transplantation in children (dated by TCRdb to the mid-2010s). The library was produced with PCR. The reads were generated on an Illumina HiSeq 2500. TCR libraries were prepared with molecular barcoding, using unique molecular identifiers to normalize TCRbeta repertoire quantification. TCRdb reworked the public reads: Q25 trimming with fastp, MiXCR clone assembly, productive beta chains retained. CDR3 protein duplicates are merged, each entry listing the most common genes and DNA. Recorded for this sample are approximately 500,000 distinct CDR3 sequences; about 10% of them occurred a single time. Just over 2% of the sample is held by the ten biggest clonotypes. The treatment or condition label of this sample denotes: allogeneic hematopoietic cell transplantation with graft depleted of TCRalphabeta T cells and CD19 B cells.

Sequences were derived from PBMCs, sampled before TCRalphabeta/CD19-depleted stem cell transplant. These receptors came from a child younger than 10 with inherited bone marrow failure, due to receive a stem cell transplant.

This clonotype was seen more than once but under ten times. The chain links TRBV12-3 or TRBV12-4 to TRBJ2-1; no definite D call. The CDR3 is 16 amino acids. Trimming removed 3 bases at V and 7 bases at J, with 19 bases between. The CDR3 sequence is CASSFVEDLGLNEQFF. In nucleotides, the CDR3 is TGTGCCAGCAGTTTCGTTGAAGATCTGGGTTTGAATGAGCAGTTCTTC.

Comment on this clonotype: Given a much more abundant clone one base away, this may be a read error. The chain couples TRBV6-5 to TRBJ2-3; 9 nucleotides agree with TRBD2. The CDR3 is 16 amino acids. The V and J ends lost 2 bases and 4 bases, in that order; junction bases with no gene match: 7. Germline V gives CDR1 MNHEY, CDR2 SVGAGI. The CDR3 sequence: CASSYEAGGHPDTQYF. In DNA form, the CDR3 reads TGTGCCAGCAGTTACGAAGCGGGAGGTCACCCAGATACGCAGTATTTT.

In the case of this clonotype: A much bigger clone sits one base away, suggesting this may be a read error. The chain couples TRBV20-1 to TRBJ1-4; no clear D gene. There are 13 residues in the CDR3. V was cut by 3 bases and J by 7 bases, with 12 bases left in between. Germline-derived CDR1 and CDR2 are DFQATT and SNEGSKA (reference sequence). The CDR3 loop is CSARVGAGEKLFF. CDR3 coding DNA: TGCAGTGCTAGGGTGGGCGCCGGTGAAAAACTGTTTTTT.

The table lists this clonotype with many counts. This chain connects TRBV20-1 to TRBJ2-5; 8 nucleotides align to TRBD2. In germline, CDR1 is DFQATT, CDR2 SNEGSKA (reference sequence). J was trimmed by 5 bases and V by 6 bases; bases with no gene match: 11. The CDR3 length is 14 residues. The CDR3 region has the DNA TGCAGTGCGAACGGACTAGCCGGCCGGGAGACCCAGTACTTC. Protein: CSANGLAGRETQYF.

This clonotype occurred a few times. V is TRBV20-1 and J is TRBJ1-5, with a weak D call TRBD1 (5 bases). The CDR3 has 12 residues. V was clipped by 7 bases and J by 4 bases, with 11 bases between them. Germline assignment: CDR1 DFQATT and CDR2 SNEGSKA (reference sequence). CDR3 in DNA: TGCAGTGTTAACCAGGGAAATCAGCCCCAGCATTTT. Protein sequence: CSVNQGNQPQHF.

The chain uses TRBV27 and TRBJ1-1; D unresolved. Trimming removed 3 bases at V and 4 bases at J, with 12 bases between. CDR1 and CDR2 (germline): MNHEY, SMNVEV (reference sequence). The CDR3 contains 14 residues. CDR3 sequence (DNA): TGTGCCAGCAGTTTTAGGGTAGTTGGCACTGAAGCTTTCTTT. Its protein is CASSFRVVGTEAFF.

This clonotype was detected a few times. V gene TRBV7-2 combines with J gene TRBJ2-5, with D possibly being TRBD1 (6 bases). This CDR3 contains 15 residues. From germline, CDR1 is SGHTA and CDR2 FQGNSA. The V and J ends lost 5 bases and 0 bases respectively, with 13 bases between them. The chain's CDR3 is CASSPQTGYQETQYF. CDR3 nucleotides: TGTGCCAGCAGCCCCCAAACAGGGTACCAAGAGACCCAGTACTTC. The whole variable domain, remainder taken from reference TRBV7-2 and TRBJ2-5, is GAGVSQSPSNKVTEKGKDVELRCDPISGHTALYWYRQSLGQGLEFLIYFQGNSAPDKSGLPSDRFSAERTGGSVSTLTIQRTQQEDSAVYLCASSPQTGYQETQYFGPGTRLLVL.

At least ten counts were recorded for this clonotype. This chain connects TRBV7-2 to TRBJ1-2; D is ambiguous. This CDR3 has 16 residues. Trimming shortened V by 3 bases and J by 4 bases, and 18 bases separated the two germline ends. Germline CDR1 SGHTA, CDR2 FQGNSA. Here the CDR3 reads CASSFPPGRVSYGYTF. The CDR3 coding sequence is TGTGCCAGCAGCTTCCCCCCGGGGAGGGTTAGCTATGGCTACACCTTC.

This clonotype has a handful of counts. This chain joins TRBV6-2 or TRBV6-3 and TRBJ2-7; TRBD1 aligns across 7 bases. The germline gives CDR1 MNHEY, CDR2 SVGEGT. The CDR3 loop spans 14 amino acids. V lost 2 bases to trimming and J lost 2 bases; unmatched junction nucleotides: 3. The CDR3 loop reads CASSYGTVAYEQYF. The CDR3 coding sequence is TGTGCCAGCAGTTACGGGACAGTGGCCTACGAGCAGTACTTC.

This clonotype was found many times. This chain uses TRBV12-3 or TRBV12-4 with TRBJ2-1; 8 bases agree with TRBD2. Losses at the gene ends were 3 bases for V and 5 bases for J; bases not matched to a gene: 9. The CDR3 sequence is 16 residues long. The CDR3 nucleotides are TGTGCCAGCAGTTTCGTCGTAGCGGGACTCGACAATGAGCAGTTCTTC. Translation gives CASSFVVAGLDNEQFF.

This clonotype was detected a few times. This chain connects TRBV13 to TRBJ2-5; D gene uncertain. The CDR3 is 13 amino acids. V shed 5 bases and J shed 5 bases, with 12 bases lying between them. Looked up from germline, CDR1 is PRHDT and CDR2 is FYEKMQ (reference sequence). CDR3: CASSPDIQETQYF. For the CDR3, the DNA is TGTGCCAGCAGCCCAGATATCCAGGAGACCCAGTACTTC.